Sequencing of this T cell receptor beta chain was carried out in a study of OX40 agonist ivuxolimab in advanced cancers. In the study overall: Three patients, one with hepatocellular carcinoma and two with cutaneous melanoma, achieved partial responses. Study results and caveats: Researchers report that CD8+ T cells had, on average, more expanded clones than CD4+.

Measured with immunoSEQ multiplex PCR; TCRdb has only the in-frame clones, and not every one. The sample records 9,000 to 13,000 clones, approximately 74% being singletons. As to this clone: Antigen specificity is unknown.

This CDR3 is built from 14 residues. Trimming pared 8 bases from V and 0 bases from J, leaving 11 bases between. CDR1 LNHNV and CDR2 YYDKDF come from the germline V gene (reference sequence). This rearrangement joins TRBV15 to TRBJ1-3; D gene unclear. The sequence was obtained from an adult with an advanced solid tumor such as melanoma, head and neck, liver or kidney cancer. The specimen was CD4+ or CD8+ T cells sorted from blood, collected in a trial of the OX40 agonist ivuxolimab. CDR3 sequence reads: CATVAEDSGNTIYF. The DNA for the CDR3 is TGTGCCACCGTAGCGGAAGACTCTGGAAACACCATATATTTT. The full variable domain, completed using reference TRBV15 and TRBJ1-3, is DAMVIQNPRYQVTQFGKPVTLSCSQTLNHNVMYWYQQKSSQAPKLLFHYYDKDFNNEADTPDNFQSRRPNTSFCFLDIRSPGLGDTAMYLCATVAEDSGNTIYFGEGSWLTVV.